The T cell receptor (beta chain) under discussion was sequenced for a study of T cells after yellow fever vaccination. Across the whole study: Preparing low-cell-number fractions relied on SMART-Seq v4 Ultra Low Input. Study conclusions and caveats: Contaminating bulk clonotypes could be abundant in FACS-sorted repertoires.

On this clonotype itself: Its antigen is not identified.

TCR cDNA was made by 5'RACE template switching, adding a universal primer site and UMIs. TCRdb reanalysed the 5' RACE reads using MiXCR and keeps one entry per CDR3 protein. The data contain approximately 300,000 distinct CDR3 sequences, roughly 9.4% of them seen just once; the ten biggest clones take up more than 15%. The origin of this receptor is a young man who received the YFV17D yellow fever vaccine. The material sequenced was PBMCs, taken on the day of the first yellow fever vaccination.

The CDR3 DNA follows: TGTGCCAGCAGTTTACGCGGTGGGACAGGGCCACCCCTCCACTTT. Its translation: CASSLRGGTGPPLHF. V and J are TRBV3-1 and TRBJ1-6, with 9 bases identical to TRBD1. Per the germline V gene, CDR1 is LGHDT and CDR2 is YNNKEL (reference sequence). With V trimmed by 6 bases and J by 11 bases, 11 bases remained unmatched. The CDR3 length is 15 residues. Filled out from reference TRBV3-1 and TRBJ1-6, the complete variable domain reads DTAVSQTPKYLVTQMGNDKSIKCEQNLGHDTMYWYKQDSKKFLKIMFSYNNKELIINETVPNRFSPKSPDKAHLNLHINSLELGDSAVYFCASSLRGGTGPPLHFGNGTRLTVT.